These 5 T cell receptor beta chains share one sample of origin, sequenced in a study of cytomegalovirus exposure and HLA in healthy donors. The method was immunoSEQ multiplex PCR; TCRdb's version includes in-frame clones alone and lacks a portion of them. The sample has about 140,000 clones; 86% are singletons. The sequencing sample was made of PBMCs. These receptors were taken from a young man in good health and CMV-seronegative.

This sequence joins TRBV30 and TRBJ2-5, with D uncertain. The CDR3 has 13 residues. Between the trimmed V and J ends, which lost 5 bases and 5 bases, there was a span of 15 bases. Germline CDR1 reads GTSNPN; CDR2 reads SVGIG (reference sequence). DNA for the CDR3: TGTGCCTGGGAGGCCCCCGATCGGGAGACCCAGTACTTC. Encoded protein: CAWEAPDRETQYF.

V is TRBV6-6 and J is TRBJ1-4, with D hard to call. The length of the CDR3 is 11 residues. Germline-derived CDR1 and CDR2 are MNHNY and SVGAGI (reference sequence). Trimming removed 6 bases at V and 10 bases at J, with 9 bases between. The CDR3, as DNA: TGTGCCAGCAGAGACACGGCAAAACTGTTTTTT. Residues: CASRDTAKLFF.

The chain is built from TRBV6-5 and TRBJ2-5; D is possibly TRBD2 (5 bases). CDR1 is MNHEY, CDR2 SVGAGI, per germline. V was pared by 0 bases and J by 5 bases, with 7 bases between. The CDR3 loop spans 13 amino acids. The CDR3 nucleotides are TGTGCCAGCAGTTACTCGGGAGTGGAGACCCAGTACTTC. It translates to CASSYSGVETQYF.

V and J are TRBV6-1 and TRBJ2-5; TRBD2 is a possible D gene (6 bases). The CDR3 is 15 amino acids. Trimming took 7 bases from V and 4 from J, leaving 19 bases between them. Per the germline V gene, CDR1 is MNHNS and CDR2 is SASEGT. Here the CDR3 reads CASTLGPGSGETQYF. The CDR3 DNA follows: TGTGCCAGCACCCTGGGTCCCGGGAGTGGAGAGACCCAGTACTTC.

V gene TRBV18 combines with J gene TRBJ1-5; D remains unclear. Trimming took off 5 bases at V and 4 bases at J, with 18 bases between the two ends. There are 16 residues in the CDR3. The germline gives CDR1 KGHSH, CDR2 LQKENI. The CDR3 DNA sequence: TGTGCCAGCTCATCTTACCCCTCCTCGGGGAATCAGCCCCAGCATTTT. As protein: CASSSYPSSGNQPQHF.